This TCR beta chain was recovered during a study of early T cells in non-severe SARS-CoV-2 infection. TCRdb used MiXCR to reprocess the 5' RACE reads, holding one entry per CDR3 protein. Among tens of thousands of distinct CDR3 sequences listed, 10% to 14% were seen once. The length of the CDR3 is 13 residues. Germline CDR1 and CDR2: SGHTA and FQGNSA. Trimming took 0 bases from V and 11 from J, leaving 13 bases between them. This clonotype was counted many times. The rearrangement joins TRBV7-2 to TRBJ1-1; TRBD1 might be the D (5 bases). Sequenced sample: whole blood. The receptor comes from an adult who was a healthcare worker with PCR-confirmed SARS-CoV-2 infection or an uninfected control (not recorded which). CDR3 sequence reads: CASSLALWGEAFF. Here the CDR3 DNA reads TGTGCCAGCAGCTTAGCGCTGTGGGGCGAGGCTTTCTTT.